This is a list of T cell receptor beta chains from one sample in a study of siplizumab effects on memory and regulatory T cells. Produced via immunoSEQ multiplex PCR; TCRdb's table is partial and in-frame only. This table holds over 90,000 clones, about 93% found once. The specimen was CD4+ T cells sorted from blood. These receptors all come from a human donor in good health. Each CDR3 is given with its conserved first and last residue. Fields, in order: D gene, J gene, V gene, clone size, CDR3 protein, CDR3 DNA. A D gene is named only where the DNA matches it firmly. Clone sizes are given selectively: once, few, many, or a class where the clone is expanded.

>TRBD1|TRBJ1-1|TRBV28|-
CASRQGGNTEAFF
TGTGCCAGCAGGCAGGGGGGGAACACTGAAGCTTTCTTT
>-|TRBJ2-1|TRBV28|-
CASSNRDRDEQFF
TGTGCCAGCAGTAATCGGGATAGGGATGAGCAGTTCTTC
>-|TRBJ2-7|TRBV18|-
CASSPSTYEQYF
TGTGCCAGCTCACCATCCACCTACGAGCAGTACTTC
>-|TRBJ2-3|TRBV5-1|once
CASAPQGSYPGTQYF
TGCGCCAGCGCTCCTCAGGGATCGTATCCAGGTACGCAGTATTTT
>TRBD2|TRBJ2-2|TRBV19|-
CASSLASGRAHGELFF
TGTGCCAGTAGTCTCGCTAGCGGGAGGGCCCACGGGGAGCTGTTTTTT
>-|TRBJ2-7|TRBV21-1|once
CASSKAHAGLPPAEQYF
TGTGCCAGCAGCAAAGCGCATGCGGGACTCCCCCCCGCCGAGCAGTACTTC
>TRBD2|TRBJ2-7|TRBV28|-
CASRTSGTSRHEQYF
TGTGCCAGTCGAACTAGCGGGACCTCTCGGCACGAGCAGTACTTC
>-|TRBJ1-5|TRBV6-5|-
CASSYSKTQPQHF
TGTGCCAGCAGTTACTCGAAAACTCAGCCCCAGCATTTT
>-|TRBJ2-1|TRBV18|-
CASSPSIGNEQFF
TGTGCCAGCTCACCATCGATCGGCAATGAGCAGTTCTTC
>-|TRBJ2-7|TRBV5-4|-
CASSRGAKNEQYF
TGTGCCAGCAGCCGAGGGGCGAAAAACGAGCAGTACTTC
>TRBD1|TRBJ2-7|TRBV12-5|once
CASGLVGTGGLGEQYF
TGTGCTAGTGGTTTGGTCGGGACAGGGGGCCTGGGAGAGCAGTACTTC
>TRBD1|TRBJ1-2|TRBV15|-
CATSREGTGDGYTF
TGTGCCACCAGCAGAGAGGGGACAGGGGATGGCTACACCTTC
>TRBD1|TRBJ2-5|TRBV7-9|-
CASSFVMGQGGETQYF
TGTGCCAGCAGCTTCGTAATGGGACAGGGTGGAGAGACCCAGTACTTC
>-|TRBJ1-1|TRBV19|-
CASPGPMNTEAFF
TGTGCCAGCCCGGGACCCATGAACACTGAAGCTTTCTTT
>TRBD2|TRBJ2-1|TRBV19|-
CASSLPRDRSPSGRQTYNEQFF
TGTGCCAGTAGCCTGCCCCGGGACAGGTCCCCTAGCGGGAGGCAAACCTACAATGAGCAGTTCTTC
>-|TRBJ2-7|TRBV10-2|-
CASSAPLALTYEQYF
TGCGCCAGCAGTGCCCCCTTGGCGTTGACCTACGAGCAGTACTTC
>-|TRBJ1-1|TRBV18|-
CASSPLNTEAFF
TGTGCCAGCTCACCATTGAACACTGAAGCTTTCTTT
>-|TRBJ2-4|TRBV2|-
CASSVGEVDIQYF
TGTGCCAGCAGTGTTGGGGAAGTTGACATTCAGTACTTC
>-|TRBJ2-6|TRBV18|-
CASSQRSSLEANVLTF
TGTGCCAGCTCACAACGGAGTTCTCTGGAGGCCAACGTCCTGACTTTC
>TRBD2|TRBJ2-2|TRBV4-1|once
CASSATGLPSNTGELFF
TGCGCCAGCAGCGCTACGGGACTACCCTCGAACACCGGGGAGCTGTTTTTT
>-|TRBJ1-3|TRBV18|-
CASSPQGSGNTIYF
TGTGCCAGCTCACCACAGGGCTCTGGAAACACCATATATTTT
>-|TRBJ1-3|TRBV11-2|-
CASAGQSSGNTIYF
TGTGCCAGCGCCGGACAGAGCTCTGGAAACACCATATATTTT
>-|TRBJ2-1|TRBV7-7|-
CASSLGSPNEQFF
TGTGCCAGCAGCTTAGGTAGCCCCAATGAGCAGTTCTTC
>-|TRBJ2-7|TRBV6-5|few
CASSLDRSYEQYF
TGTGCCAGCAGTTTGGACAGATCCTACGAGCAGTACTTC
>TRBD1|TRBJ2-5|TRBV7-9|-
CASVPWDSQETQYF
TGTGCCAGCGTACCCTGGGACAGCCAAGAGACCCAGTACTTC
>-|TRBJ1-1|TRBV18|few
CASSPTYSLEAFF
TGTGCCAGCTCACCGACTTACAGCCTTGAAGCTTTCTTT
>TRBD1|TRBJ2-7|TRBV9|-
CASSVGVGTGATFYEQYF
TGTGCCAGCAGCGTAGGGGTTGGGACAGGGGCCACCTTCTACGAGCAGTACTTC
>-|TRBJ2-6|TRBV6-5|-
CASSRGIAGANVLTF
TGTGCCAGCTCCCGCGGGATCGCTGGGGCCAACGTCCTGACTTTC
>-|TRBJ2-5|TRBV10-2|-
CASSESGRETQYF
TGCGCCAGCAGTGAGTCAGGGAGAGAGACCCAGTACTTC
>-|TRBJ2-7|TRBV7-2|-
CASSFWSTGGYEQYF
TGTGCCAGCAGCTTCTGGTCCACTGGGGGATACGAGCAGTACTTC
>TRBD2|TRBJ2-1|TRBV14|once
CASSPGRPRYNEQFF
TGTGCCAGCAGCCCCGGGAGGCCGCGATACAATGAGCAGTTCTTC
>-|TRBJ1-5|TRBV7-8|-
CASSLVADQPQHF
TGTGCCAGCAGCTTAGTGGCGGATCAGCCCCAGCATTTT
>TRBD2|TRBJ2-5|TRBV27|-
CASSLLGSGMQETQYF
TGTGCCAGCAGTTTACTCGGTAGCGGGATGCAAGAGACCCAGTACTTC
>-|TRBJ1-1|TRBV6-1|-
CASTDRGSHTEAFF
TGTGCCAGCACGGATAGGGGTTCCCACACTGAAGCTTTCTTT
>-|TRBJ2-2|TRBV7-3|once
CASSLKQNTGELFF
TGTGCCAGCAGCTTAAAACAGAACACCGGGGAGCTGTTTTTT
>-|TRBJ2-7|TRBV27|-
CASSENVGGYEQYF
TGTGCCAGCAGTGAAAATGTTGGGGGCTACGAGCAGTACTTC
>TRBD2|TRBJ2-1|TRBV29-1|-
CSGSSGISYNEQFF
TGCAGCGGGTCTAGCGGGATCTCCTACAATGAGCAGTTCTTC
>TRBD1|TRBJ1-5|TRBV28|-
CASSRDRGDQPQHF
TGTGCCAGCAGTCGGGACAGGGGGGATCAGCCCCAGCATTTT
>TRBD2|TRBJ2-7|TRBV9|-
CASSPRAGVGEQYF
TGTGCCAGCAGCCCCCGAGCGGGAGTCGGCGAGCAGTACTTC
>-|TRBJ1-1|TRBV27|-
CASREGRGTTEAFF
TGTGCCAGCAGAGAAGGTCGGGGGACCACTGAAGCTTTCTTT
>-|TRBJ2-1|TRBV5-1|-
CASSFDGSWYNEQFF
TGCGCCAGCAGCTTTGACGGGAGTTGGTACAATGAGCAGTTCTTC
>-|TRBJ2-7|TRBV7-9|-
CASSLTILRSPTIYEQYF
TGTGCCAGCAGCTTAACCATACTCAGGAGTCCTACAATCTACGAGCAGTACTTC
>-|TRBJ2-7|TRBV4-2|-
CASSRGGQTYEQYF
TGTGCCAGCAGCCGCGGAGGACAAACCTACGAGCAGTACTTC
>-|TRBJ2-5|TRBV29-1|-
CSSGEETQYF
TGCAGCAGTGGGGAAGAGACCCAGTACTTC
>TRBD2|TRBJ2-7|TRBV28|-
CASSHRTSWVPSSYEQYF
TGTGCCAGCAGCCACCGGACTAGCTGGGTACCGAGCTCCTACGAGCAGTACTTC
>-|TRBJ2-7|TRBV11-2|-
CASSLIPPARYEQYF
TGTGCCAGCAGCTTAATTCCTCCGGCGAGGTACGAGCAGTACTTC
>-|TRBJ1-3|TRBV5-6|-
CASSFQARNTIYF
TGTGCCAGCAGCTTTCAGGCTAGAAACACCATATATTTT
>TRBD1|TRBJ1-2|TRBV28|-
CASSTGTANYGYTF
TGTGCCAGCAGTACCGGGACAGCTAACTATGGCTACACCTTC